This is a list of T cell receptor beta chains from one sample in a study of tumor and adjacent non-tumor tissue in lung cancer. MiXCR, applied by TCRdb to the multiplex PCR reads, yields one record per CDR3 protein. The table has fewer than 120,000 distinct CDR3 sequences, nearly 85% seen once; the top ten hold 20% to 25%. Material: lung tumor tissue. These receptors originate from a man aged 65 to 79 with non-small cell lung cancer. CDR3s include the opening cysteine and the closing phenylalanine or tryptophan.

v_call	cdr3_length	j_call	cdr3_aa
TRBV13	13	NA	CAGSSTTGGEQFF
TRBV6-6	15	TRBJ1-1	CTSSPSGGRNTEASF
TRBV12-3/TRBV12-4	13	TRBJ2-7	CVITSGPGGEQYF
TRBV29-1	14	TRBJ1-1	CSVEQGTAGTEAFF
TRBV4-1	18	TRBJ2-3	CASSHEFGADASTDTQYF
TRBV10-3	12	TRBJ2-3	CATSGMEDTQYF
TRBV11-2	13	TRBJ2-1	CASRGLAYNEQIF
TRBV6-2/TRBV6-3	13	TRBJ2-2	CASSRIKTGELFF
TRBV11-2	15	TRBJ2-3	CASSLWPGGADTRYF
TRBV11-2	16	TRBJ2-2	CTNSLVGTGVAGELIF
TRBV6-2/TRBV6-3	17	TRBJ1-5	CDSSYTPRQGYNQPQHF
TRBV11-2	14	TRBJ2-7	CVSSGDSISYEQYF
TRBV29-1	17	TRBJ1-1	CGVPEPGAQAGIAEAFF
TRBV11-1	18	TRBJ2-1	CASSLPRTGGPPYNEQFF
TRBV20-1	14	TRBJ2-2	CSAIVNRGARELFF
TRBV4-1	15	TRBJ1-2	CTRSRAGQGFDGCTF
TRBV11-2	15	TRBJ2-7	CANSLAFTSSYEQYF
TRBV20-1	14	TRBJ2-3	CSATPSGSTDTQYF
TRBV6-6	15	TRBJ2-7	CVSERPGGASYEQYF
TRBV11-3	17	TRBJ2-5	CASCLATELTNQETQYF
TRBV12-3/TRBV12-4	14	TRBJ2-5	CVSSLKDRQETQYF